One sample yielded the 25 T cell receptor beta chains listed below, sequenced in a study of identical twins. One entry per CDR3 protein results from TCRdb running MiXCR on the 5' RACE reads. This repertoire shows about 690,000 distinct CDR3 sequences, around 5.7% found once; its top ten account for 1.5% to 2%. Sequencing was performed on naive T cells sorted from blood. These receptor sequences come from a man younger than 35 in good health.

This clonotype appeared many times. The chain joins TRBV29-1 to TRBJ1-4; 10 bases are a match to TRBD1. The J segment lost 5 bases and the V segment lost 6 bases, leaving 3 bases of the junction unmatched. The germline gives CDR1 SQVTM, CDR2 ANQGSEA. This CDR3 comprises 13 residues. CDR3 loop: CSVPGQGNEKLFF. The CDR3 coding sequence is TGCAGCGTGCCGGGACAGGGGAATGAAAAACTGTTTTTT.

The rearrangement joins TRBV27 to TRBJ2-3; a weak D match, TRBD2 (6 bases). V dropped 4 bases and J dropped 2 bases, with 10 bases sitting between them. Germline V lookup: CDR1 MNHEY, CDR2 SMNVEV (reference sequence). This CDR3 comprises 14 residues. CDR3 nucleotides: TGTGCCAGCAGTTCACTAGCTCTCACAGATACGCAGTATTTT. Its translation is CASSSLALTDTQYF.

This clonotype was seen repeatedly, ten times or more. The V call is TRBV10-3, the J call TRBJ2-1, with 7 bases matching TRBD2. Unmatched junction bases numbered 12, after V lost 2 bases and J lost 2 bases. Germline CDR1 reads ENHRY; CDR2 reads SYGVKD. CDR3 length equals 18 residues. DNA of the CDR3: TGTGCCATCAGTGAGCCGTCCATAGCGGGCGGAACCTACAATGAGCAGTTCTTC. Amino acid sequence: CAISEPSIAGGTYNEQFF.

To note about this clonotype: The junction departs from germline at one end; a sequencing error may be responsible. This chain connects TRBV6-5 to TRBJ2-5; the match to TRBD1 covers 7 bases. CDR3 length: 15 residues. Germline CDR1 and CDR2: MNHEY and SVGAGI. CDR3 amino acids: CASIYGVGGEETQYF. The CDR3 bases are TGTGCCAGCATTTACGGGGTAGGGGGCGAGGAGACCCAGTACTTC.

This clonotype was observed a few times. The CDR3 here is CASSYLERDQPQHF. CDR3 coding DNA: TGTGCCAGCAGTTACCTAGAACGGGATCAGCCCCAGCATTTT. The chain joins TRBV6-2 or TRBV6-3 to TRBJ1-5, with D unclear. Trimming pared 2 bases from V and 5 bases from J, leaving 10 bases between. The CDR3 has 14 residues. CDR1 is MNHEY, CDR2 SVGEGT, per germline.

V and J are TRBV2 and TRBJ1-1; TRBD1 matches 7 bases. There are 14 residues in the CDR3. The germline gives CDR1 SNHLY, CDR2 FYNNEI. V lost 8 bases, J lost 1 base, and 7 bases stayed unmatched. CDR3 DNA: TGTGCCAGCTCGTTTCGACAGGGGAACACTGAAGCTTTCTTT. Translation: CASSFRQGNTEAFF.

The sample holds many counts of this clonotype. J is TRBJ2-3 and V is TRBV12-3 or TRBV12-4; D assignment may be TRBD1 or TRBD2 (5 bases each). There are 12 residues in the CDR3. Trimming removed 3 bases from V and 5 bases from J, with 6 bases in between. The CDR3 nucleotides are TGTGCCAGCAGTTTGGGGGTAGATACGCAGTATTTT. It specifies CASSLGVDTQYF.

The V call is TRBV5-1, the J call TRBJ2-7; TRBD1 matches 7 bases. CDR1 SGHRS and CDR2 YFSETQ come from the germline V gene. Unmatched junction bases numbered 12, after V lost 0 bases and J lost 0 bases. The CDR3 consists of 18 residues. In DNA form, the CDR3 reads TGCGCCAGCAGCTTGGAGGGGGCGAGGATACCTTTCTCCTACGAGCAGTACTTC. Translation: CASSLEGARIPFSYEQYF.

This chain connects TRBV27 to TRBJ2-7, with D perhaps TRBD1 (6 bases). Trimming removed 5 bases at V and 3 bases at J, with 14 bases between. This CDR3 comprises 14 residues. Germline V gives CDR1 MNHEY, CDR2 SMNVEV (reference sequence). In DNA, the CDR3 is TGTGCCAGCAGTGAGACAGGTGACAACTACGAGCAGTACGTC. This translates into CASSETGDNYEQYV.

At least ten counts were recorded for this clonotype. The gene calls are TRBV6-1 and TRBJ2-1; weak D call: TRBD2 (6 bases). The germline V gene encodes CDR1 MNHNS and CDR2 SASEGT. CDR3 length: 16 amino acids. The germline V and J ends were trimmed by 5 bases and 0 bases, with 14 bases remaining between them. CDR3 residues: CASSPYSGFSYNEQFF. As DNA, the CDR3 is TGTGCCAGCAGTCCCTATAGCGGCTTCTCCTACAATGAGCAGTTCTTC.

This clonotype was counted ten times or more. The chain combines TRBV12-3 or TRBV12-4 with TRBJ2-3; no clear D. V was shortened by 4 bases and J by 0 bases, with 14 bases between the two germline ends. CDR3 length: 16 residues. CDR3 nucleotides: TGTGCCAGCAGTTACCCCGGCCCTTCTAGCACAGATACGCAGTATTTT. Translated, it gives CASSYPGPSSTDTQYF.

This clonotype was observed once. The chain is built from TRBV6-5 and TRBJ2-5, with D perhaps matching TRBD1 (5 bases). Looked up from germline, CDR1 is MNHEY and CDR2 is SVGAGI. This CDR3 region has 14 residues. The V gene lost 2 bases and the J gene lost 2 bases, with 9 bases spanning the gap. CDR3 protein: CASSYPQGQETQYF. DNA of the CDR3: TGTGCCAGCAGTTACCCCCAGGGTCAAGAGACCCAGTACTTC.

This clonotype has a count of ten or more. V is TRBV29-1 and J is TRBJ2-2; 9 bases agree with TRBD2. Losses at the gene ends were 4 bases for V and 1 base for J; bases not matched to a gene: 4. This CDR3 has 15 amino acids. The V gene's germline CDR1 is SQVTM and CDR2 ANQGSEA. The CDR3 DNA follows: TGCAGCGTTGTGCTAGCGGGAAGGAACACCGGGGAGCTGTTTTTT. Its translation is CSVVLAGRNTGELFF.

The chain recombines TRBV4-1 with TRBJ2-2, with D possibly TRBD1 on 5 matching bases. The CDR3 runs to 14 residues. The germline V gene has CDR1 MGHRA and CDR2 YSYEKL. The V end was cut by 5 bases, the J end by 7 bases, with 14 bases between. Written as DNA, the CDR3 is TGCGCCAGCAGCGGCAGGGCGGACGGCGGGGAGCTGTTTTTT. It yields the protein CASSGRADGGELFF.

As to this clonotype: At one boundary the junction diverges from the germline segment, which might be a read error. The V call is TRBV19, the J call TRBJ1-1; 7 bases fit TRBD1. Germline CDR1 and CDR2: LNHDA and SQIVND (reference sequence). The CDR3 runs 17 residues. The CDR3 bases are TGTGCCAGTAGCCAAAGACAGGGTTCCGGATTGAAGACTGAAGCTTTCTTT. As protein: CASSQRQGSGLKTEAFF.

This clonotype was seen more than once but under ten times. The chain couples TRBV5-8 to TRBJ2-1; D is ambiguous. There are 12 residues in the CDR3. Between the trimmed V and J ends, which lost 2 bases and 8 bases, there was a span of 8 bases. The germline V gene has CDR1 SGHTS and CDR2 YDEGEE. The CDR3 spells CASSFSVDEQFF. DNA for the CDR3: TGTGCCAGCAGCTTTTCGGTTGATGAGCAGTTCTTC. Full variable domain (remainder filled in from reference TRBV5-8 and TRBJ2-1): EAGVTQSPTHLIKTRGQQATLRCSPISGHTSVYWYQQALGLGLQFLLWYDEGEERNRGNFPPRFSGRQFPNYSSELNVNALELEDSALYLCASSFSVDEQFFGPGTRLTVL.

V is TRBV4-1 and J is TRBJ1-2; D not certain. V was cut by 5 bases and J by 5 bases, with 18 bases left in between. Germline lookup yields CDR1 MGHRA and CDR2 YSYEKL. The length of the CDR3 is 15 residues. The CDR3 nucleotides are TGCGCCAGCAGCACCCCGGGAACCTCTGCGTATGGCTACACCTTC. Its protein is CASSTPGTSAYGYTF.

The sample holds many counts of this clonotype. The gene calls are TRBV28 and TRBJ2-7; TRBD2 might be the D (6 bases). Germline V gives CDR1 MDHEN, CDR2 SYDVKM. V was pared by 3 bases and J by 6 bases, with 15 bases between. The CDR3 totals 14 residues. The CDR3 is CASSFLSGGIEQYF. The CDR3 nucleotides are TGTGCCAGCAGTTTTTTATCAGGAGGGATCGAGCAGTACTTC.

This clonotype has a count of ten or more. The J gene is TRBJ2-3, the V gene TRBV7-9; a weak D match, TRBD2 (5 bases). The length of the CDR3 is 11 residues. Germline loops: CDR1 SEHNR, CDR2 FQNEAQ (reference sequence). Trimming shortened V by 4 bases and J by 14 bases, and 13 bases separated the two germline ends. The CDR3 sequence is CASSSTTKGYF. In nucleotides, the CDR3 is TGTGCCAGCAGCTCGACTACCAAGGGGTATTTT.

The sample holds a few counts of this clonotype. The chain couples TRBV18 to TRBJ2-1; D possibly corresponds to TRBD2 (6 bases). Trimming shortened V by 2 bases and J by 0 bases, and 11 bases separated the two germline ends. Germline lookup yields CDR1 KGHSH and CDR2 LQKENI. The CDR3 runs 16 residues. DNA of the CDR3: TGTGCCAGCTCACCAGAGTACGGGAGCTCCTACAATGAGCAGTTCTTC. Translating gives CASSPEYGSSYNEQFF.

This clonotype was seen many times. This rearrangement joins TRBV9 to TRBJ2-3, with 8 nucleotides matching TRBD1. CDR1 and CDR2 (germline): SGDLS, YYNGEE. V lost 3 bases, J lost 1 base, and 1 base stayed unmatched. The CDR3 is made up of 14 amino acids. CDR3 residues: CASSEDRGTDTQYF. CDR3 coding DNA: TGTGCCAGCAGCGAGGACAGGGGCACAGATACGCAGTATTTT.

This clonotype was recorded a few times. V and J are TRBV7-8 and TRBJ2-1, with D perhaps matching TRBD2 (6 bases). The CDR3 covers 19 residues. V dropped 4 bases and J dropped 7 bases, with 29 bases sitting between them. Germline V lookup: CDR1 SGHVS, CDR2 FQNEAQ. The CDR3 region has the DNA TGTGCCAGCAGCTCAATTTTCCGGGACTCCTCTCATATCCTTAATGAGCAGTTCTTC. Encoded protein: CASSSIFRDSSHILNEQFF.

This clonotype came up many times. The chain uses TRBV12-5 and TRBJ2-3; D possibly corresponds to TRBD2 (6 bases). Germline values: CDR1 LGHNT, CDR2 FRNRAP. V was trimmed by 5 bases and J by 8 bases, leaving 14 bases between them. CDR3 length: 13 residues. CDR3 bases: TGTGCTAGTGGTCCCGGGAGTTTGGGTACGCAGTATTTT. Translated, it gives CASGPGSLGTQYF.

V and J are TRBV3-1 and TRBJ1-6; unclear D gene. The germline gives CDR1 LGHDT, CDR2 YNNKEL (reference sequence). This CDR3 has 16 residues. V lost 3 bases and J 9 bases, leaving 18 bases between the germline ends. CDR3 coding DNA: TGTGCCAGCAGCCAGAGTCAAGGTTTTTCAACTTCACCCCTCCACTTT. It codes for CASSQSQGFSTSPLHF.

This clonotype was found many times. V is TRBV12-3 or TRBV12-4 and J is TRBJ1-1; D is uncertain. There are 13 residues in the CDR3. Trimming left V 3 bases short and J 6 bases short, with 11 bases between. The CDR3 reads CASSFLQRAEAFF. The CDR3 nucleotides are TGTGCCAGCAGTTTTCTCCAAAGGGCTGAAGCTTTCTTT.